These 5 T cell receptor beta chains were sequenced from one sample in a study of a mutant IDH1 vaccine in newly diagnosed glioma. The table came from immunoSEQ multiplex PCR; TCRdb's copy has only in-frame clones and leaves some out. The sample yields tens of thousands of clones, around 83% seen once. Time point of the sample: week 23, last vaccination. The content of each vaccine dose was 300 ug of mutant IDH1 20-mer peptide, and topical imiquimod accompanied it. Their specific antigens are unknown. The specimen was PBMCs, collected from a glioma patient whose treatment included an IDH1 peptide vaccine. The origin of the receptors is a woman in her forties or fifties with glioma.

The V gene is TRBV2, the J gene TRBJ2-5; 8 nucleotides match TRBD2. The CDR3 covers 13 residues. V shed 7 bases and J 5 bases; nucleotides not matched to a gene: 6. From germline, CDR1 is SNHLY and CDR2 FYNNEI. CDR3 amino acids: CASTREGLETQYF. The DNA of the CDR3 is TGTGCCAGCACTCGGGAGGGCCTGGAGACCCAGTACTTC. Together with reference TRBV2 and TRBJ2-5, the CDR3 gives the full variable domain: EPEVTQTPSHQVTQMGQEVILRCVPISNHLYFYWYRQILGQKVEFLVSFYNNEISEKSEIFDDQFSVERPDGSNFTLKIRSTKLEDSAMYFCASTREGLETQYFGPGTRLLVL.

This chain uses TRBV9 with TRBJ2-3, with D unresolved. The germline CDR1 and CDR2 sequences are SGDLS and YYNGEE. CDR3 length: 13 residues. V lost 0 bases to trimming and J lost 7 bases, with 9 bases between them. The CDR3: CASSVASRNTQYF. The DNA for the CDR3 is TGTGCCAGCAGCGTAGCTTCGCGTAATACGCAGTATTTT.

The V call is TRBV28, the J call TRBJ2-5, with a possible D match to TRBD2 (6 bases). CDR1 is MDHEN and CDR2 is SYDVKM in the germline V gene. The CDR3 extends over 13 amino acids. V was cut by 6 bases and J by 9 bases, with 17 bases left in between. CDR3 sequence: CASRTGLREAQYF. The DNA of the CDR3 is TGTGCCAGCAGGACTGGCTTAAGGGAGGCCCAGTACTTC.

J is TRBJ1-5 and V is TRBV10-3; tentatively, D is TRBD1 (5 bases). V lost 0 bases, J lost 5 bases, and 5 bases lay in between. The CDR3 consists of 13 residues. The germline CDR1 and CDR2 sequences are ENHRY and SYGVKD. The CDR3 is CAISESGDQPQHF. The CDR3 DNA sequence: TGTGCCATCAGTGAGTCGGGGGATCAGCCCCAGCATTTT.

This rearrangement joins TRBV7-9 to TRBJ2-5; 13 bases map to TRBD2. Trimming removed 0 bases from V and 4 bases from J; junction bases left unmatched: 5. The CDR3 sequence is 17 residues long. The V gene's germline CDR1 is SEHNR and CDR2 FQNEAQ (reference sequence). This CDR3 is CASSLADGLAGVETQYF. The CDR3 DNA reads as TGTGCCAGCAGCTTAGCAGACGGACTAGCGGGAGTAGAGACCCAGTACTTC.